The TCR beta chain described here comes from a study of CD8+ T cells in alopecia areata (dated by TCRdb to the late 2010s). A note on the overall study: Treated patients were enrolled in an open-label pilot trial of oral tofacitinib, 5 to 10 mg twice daily, for moderate-to-severe alopecia areata. Disease severity in treated patients was measured with the SALT score, which quantifies the percentage of affected scalp surface area. Human TCRbeta sequencing covered scalp tissue and sorted CD4+ and CD8+ peripheral blood T cells from patchy and totalis/universalis alopecia areata patients and healthy controls. Clonality in the scalp was compared among normal scalp (n=4), patchy alopecia areata scalp (n=8), and alopecia totalis/universalis scalp (n=8). Biopsies were taken from tofacitinib-treated patients at baseline and at 4 and 24 weeks of treatment, and a later scalp biopsy was taken in several of the tofacitinib-treated patients. RNA was obtained with the PAXgene miRNA kit for fixed scalp, the miRNeasy kit for PBMCs, and the RNeasy kit for mouse skin. Tofacitinib was administered for 6 to 18 months, and 6 months of follow-up off drug were then conducted to assess delayed response and recurrence. TCRbeta CDR3 regions were amplified by immunoSEQ multiplex PCR with 35 Vbeta forward and 13 Jbeta reverse primers. In both human patients and the C3H/HeJ mouse model, the study applied high-throughput TCRbeta sequencing to look at T cell clonal expansion in alopecia areata.

Between the V and J ends, shortened by 0 bases and 3 bases respectively, the junction contains 6 bases. Including cysteine and phenylalanine, the CDR3 has 13 amino acids. The read is trimmed to its CDR3 DNA, 39 bases read in frame from base 1. Via the germline V gene (reference sequence), CDR1 is MNHEY and CDR2 SMNVEV. The full study reports these points: Shared TCR sequences between patients were less evident than in mice, which may be partly attributable to HLA diversity in the patient population. Because the treated cohort was small and had just a single nonresponder, larger studies are needed to establish links between baseline CD8+ expansion and response. Compared with normal scalp, lesional scalp, particularly in alopecia totalis/universalis, had higher clonality and more expanded CD8+ clones, which suggests antigenic drive. With tofacitinib, both scalp clonality and the number of expanded CD8+ clones among the top 100 scalp clones went down significantly. Unlike mouse skin, which is dominated by gammadelta T cells, normal human skin has resident alphabeta T cells that are also sequenced, and this complicates analysis of the scalp TCR repertoire. During tofacitinib treatment, many expanded lesional clones stuck around in both scalp and blood, and this persistence may partly explain why relapse happens after treatment is stopped.

The library was built by means of the immunoSEQ multiplex PCR assay. To provide template for TCR sequencing, every sample had RNA extracted and reverse transcribed into cDNA. First-strand cDNA was synthesized using SuperScript III with a 2:1 mix of oligo-dT and random hexamers. Amplification bias was assessed with a synthetic immune receptor repertoire, and residual bias was removed computationally. From the authors' description of their analysis: Raw reads were preprocessed for error removal, and CDR3 was defined according to IMGT conventions as running from the conserved cysteine to phenylalanine. To get clonality, Shannon entropy was normalized by log2 of the number of productive unique TCRs and the result was subtracted from 1. Whether each scalp clone was CD4 or CD8 was inferred by checking scalp TCRbeta sequences against the CD4 and CD8 repertoires from sorted blood. TCRdb stores this immuneACCESS table with in-frame sequences only. Part of the clones is absent; in the studies checked, under half of the shortfall reflects unresolved V genes, and no reason is known for the rest. That table furnishes V, J and clone size, whereas the DNA furnished D and trimming. Here the sample has 95,000 to 100,000 clones; roughly three fifths occur a single time. The ten largest clones take up approximately 16% of the sample.

With regard to this clone: Its antigen target is currently unknown. Base-call qualities are not available, and no considerably larger clone is one nucleotide away. Other nucleotide sequences in the sample specify the same CDR3.

The sample's treatment or condition label is to be understood as: oral pan-JAK inhibitor, 5-10 mg twice daily. From alopecia areata patients, peripheral blood was collected along with lesional scalp punch biopsies. After PBMCs were isolated by density centrifugation and stained for CD3, CD4 and CD8, a FACSAria was used to sort CD4+ and CD8+ T cells. The chain is encoded by TRBV27 joined to TRBJ2-7; the D gene assignment is ambiguous. Sequencing was performed on CD8+ T cells sorted from blood, taken around week 55, from a patient treated with tofacitinib. The TCR was taken from a human donor with alopecia areata. This receptor carries the CDR3 CASSLSASYEQYF. The sequenced DNA: TGTGCCAGCAGTTTATCGGCCAGCTACGAGCAGTACTTC.